Listed here are 28 T cell receptor beta chains from one sample, sequenced in a study of blood T cells in healthy people across ages. The authors ran a second PCR of about 7 to 11 cycles using a sample-barcoded 5' primer and a J-beta primer mix. TCRdb used MiXCR to reprocess the 5' RACE reads, holding one entry per CDR3 protein. The sample lists 1.5 million to 1.8 million distinct CDR3 sequences, 42% occurring once. The sequencing input was blood. The receptor set was obtained from a woman aged 18-29 years in good health.

This clonotype occurred a few times. The J gene is TRBJ2-1, the V gene TRBV3-1, with D tentatively TRBD1 (5 bases). CDR1 and CDR2 (germline): LGHDT, YNNKEL (reference sequence). This CDR3 region has 14 residues. V was trimmed by 1 base and J by 4 bases, leaving 8 bases between them. CDR3: CASSQGSGYNEQFF. The CDR3 DNA follows: TGTGCCAGCAGCCAAGGTTCAGGGTACAATGAGCAGTTCTTC.

This clonotype was counted a few times. The chain combines TRBV29-1 with TRBJ2-7, with 7 nucleotides matching TRBD2. Germline-derived CDR1 and CDR2 are SQVTM and ANQGSEA. The CDR3 loop spans 19 amino acids. The DNA of the CDR3 is TGCATCAACTCGGGCGTTCTAGCGGCCCATCTGTCGCCACCCTACGAGCAGTACTTC. It yields the protein CINSGVLAAHLSPPYEQYF.

This clonotype showed up just a few times. The J gene is TRBJ2-1, the V gene TRBV20-1; D is uncertain. The germline V gene encodes CDR1 DFQATT and CDR2 SNEGSKA (reference sequence). The CDR3 loop spans 15 amino acids. V dropped 3 bases and J dropped 4 bases, with 16 bases sitting between them. Here the CDR3 DNA reads TGCAGTGCTAGCCCCCGGCGAGGAGTGTACAATGAGCAGTTCTTC. Translating gives CSASPRRGVYNEQFF.

The rearrangement joins TRBV12-3 or TRBV12-4 to TRBJ2-5; TRBD1 might be the D (6 bases). V lost 6 bases and J 14 bases, leaving 28 bases between the germline ends. This CDR3 is 15 amino acids long. CDR3 protein: CASSSGQQERETRYF. The CDR3, as DNA: TGTGCCAGCAGCTCGGGACAACAGGAGAGGGAGACCCGATACTTC.

The chain joins TRBV29-1 to TRBJ2-2, with unresolved D. Trimming left V 5 bases short and J 5 bases short, with 9 bases between. Germline assignment: CDR1 SQVTM and CDR2 ANQGSEA. The length of the CDR3 is 12 residues. The DNA of the CDR3 is TGCAGCGTTAATGAACCGACCGGGGAGCTGTTTTTT. Protein product: CSVNEPTGELFF.

As regards this clonotype: The junction does not match germline at one end; this may be a read error. The chain joins TRBV6-6 to TRBJ2-3, with 7 bases that match TRBD2. This CDR3 spans 13 amino acids. Germline CDR1 and CDR2: MNHNY and SVGAGI (reference sequence). The CDR3 sequence is CDSSSSGTETQYF. The CDR3 nucleotides read TGTGACAGCAGTTCTAGCGGCACAGAGACGCAGTATTTT.

The chain is built from TRBV20-1 and TRBJ2-1; possibly TRBD2 for D (6 bases). The tail of the sequence fits TRBJ2-7 better, so the J call may be wrong. The length of the CDR3 is 16 residues. CDR1 is DFQATT, CDR2 SNEGSKA, per germline (reference sequence). The CDR3 bases are TGCAGTGCTAGAGATGGGAGGAAATCTTTATACAATGAGCAGTACTTC. Protein: CSARDGRKSLYNEQYF.

A few counts support this clonotype. The chain combines TRBV13 with TRBJ2-7, with unresolved D. The CDR3 runs 13 residues. Germline lookup yields CDR1 PRHDT and CDR2 FYEKMQ (reference sequence). Trimming removed 5 bases from V and 3 bases from J, with 11 bases in between. CDR3 amino acids: CASSPRPIYEQYF. As DNA, the CDR3 is TGTGCCAGCAGCCCTCGACCGATCTACGAGCAGTACTTC.

The chain couples TRBV11-2 to TRBJ1-5, with a possible D match to TRBD1 (5 bases). The CDR3 length is 13 residues. Trimming pared 5 bases from V and 5 bases from J, leaving 10 bases between. CDR1 is SGHAT and CDR2 is FQNNGV in the germline V gene. In DNA, the CDR3 is TGTGCCAGCAGCGGGGGTCCGGATCAGCCCCAGCATTTT. This sequence encodes CASSGGPDQPQHF.

Comments on this clonotype: This may be a read error: a much more frequent sequence differs by one nucleotide. The chain's CDR3 is CASSLVGRGQFF. In DNA form, the CDR3 reads TGCGCCAGCAGCTTGGTCGGACGAGGGCAGTTCTTC. The chain has TRBV5-1 and TRBJ2-1, with D unresolved. The CDR3 extends over 12 amino acids. The V end lost 0 bases, the J end lost 12 bases, and 10 bases lay between the germline ends. Germline-derived CDR1 and CDR2 are SGHRS and YFSETQ.

The rearrangement uses TRBV4-3 and TRBJ2-1, with D uncertain. This CDR3 comprises 16 residues. CDR1 is LGHNA, CDR2 YSLEER, per germline. V lost 0 bases, J lost 0 bases, and 9 bases lay in between. The CDR3 nucleotides read TGCGCCAGCAGCCAAGAAAACACCTTCTCCTACAATGAGCAGTTCTTC. This codes for CASSQENTFSYNEQFF.

The rearrangement uses TRBV20-1 and TRBJ2-7; the match to TRBD2 covers 7 bases. There are 14 residues in the CDR3. The V segment lost 3 bases and the J segment 4 bases; nucleotides outside the gene matches: 9. In germline, CDR1 is DFQATT, CDR2 SNEGSKA (reference sequence). The CDR3 loop reads CSASMRAGRYEQYF. CDR3 nucleotide sequence: TGCAGTGCTAGCATGCGAGCGGGAAGGTACGAGCAGTACTTC.

This clonotype was counted only a few times. This chain uses TRBV10-3 with TRBJ2-5; unclear D gene. This CDR3 contains 14 residues. The ends were cut back, 0 bases at V and 11 bases at J, with 16 bases in the middle. Germline lookup yields CDR1 ENHRY and CDR2 SYGVKD. The CDR3 DNA follows: TGTGCCATCAGTGAGTCCAGGAATCAGAATGAGCAGTACTTC. It encodes CAISESRNQNEQYF.

This clonotype was detected a few times. In nucleotides, the CDR3 is TGTGCCAGCAGCACAGTCGGTTTGTCACCCCTCCACTTT. Amino acid sequence: CASSTVGLSPLHF. J is TRBJ1-6 and V is TRBV7-2; unclear D gene. CDR1 is SGHTA and CDR2 is FQGNSA in the germline V gene. Trimming took off 5 bases at V and 10 bases at J, with 12 bases between the two ends. This CDR3 region has 13 residues.

This clonotype has just a few counts. This rearrangement joins TRBV12-3 or TRBV12-4 to TRBJ1-2; D unclear. CDR3 length: 14 residues. V was trimmed by 1 base and J by 5 bases, leaving 11 bases between them. The CDR3 coding sequence is TGTGCCAGCAGTTTAGTCGGAGTGAAGTATGGCTACACCTTC. Its protein is CASSLVGVKYGYTF.

This clonotype was seen a few times. The chain has TRBV7-2 and TRBJ2-3; possibly TRBD1 for D (6 bases). Trimming pared 5 bases from V and 14 bases from J, leaving 14 bases between. Germline CDR1 is SGHTA and CDR2 is FQGNSA. CDR3 length equals 11 residues. The CDR3 region is CASSNGQPWYF. In DNA form, the CDR3 reads TGTGCCAGCAGCAACGGACAGCCATGGTATTTT.

The V gene is TRBV19, the J gene TRBJ2-5; D perhaps matches TRBD1 (5 bases). Germline CDR1 reads LNHDA; CDR2 reads SQIVND (reference sequence). Trimming left V 7 bases short and J 5 bases short, with 14 bases between. This CDR3 is built from 13 residues. CDR3 bases: TGTGCCAGTAATCTAGGGGCTGGGGAGACCCAGTACTTC. Translated, it gives CASNLGAGETQYF. Filled out from reference TRBV19 and TRBJ2-5, the complete variable domain reads DGGITQSPKYLFRKEGQNVTLSCEQNLNHDAMYWYRQDPGQGLRLIYYSQIVNDFQKGDIAEGYSVSREKKESFPLTVTSAQKNPTAFYLCASNLGAGETQYFGPGTRLLVL.

The table lists this clonotype with a few counts. The rearrangement joins TRBV11-2 to TRBJ1-4; D remains unclear. V was cut by 1 base and J by 0 bases, with 6 bases left in between. Germline values: CDR1 SGHAT, CDR2 FQNNGV. The CDR3 loop spans 15 amino acids. The CDR3 loop reads CASSLAQATNEKLFF. CDR3 nucleotide sequence: TGTGCCAGCAGCTTAGCGCAGGCAACTAATGAAAAACTGTTTTTT. Together with reference TRBV11-2 and TRBJ1-4, the CDR3 gives the full variable domain: EAGVAQSPRYKIIEKRQSVAFWCNPISGHATLYWYQQILGQGPKLLIQFQNNGVVDDSQLPKDRFSAERLKGVDSTLKIQPAKLEDSAVYLCASSLAQATNEKLFFGSGTQLSVL.

The chain combines TRBV27 with TRBJ2-6, with 10 bases matching TRBD2. This CDR3 spans 22 amino acids. Trimming at V came to 1 base and at J to 0 bases, leaving 15 bases not matched to a gene. CDR1 is MNHEY and CDR2 is SMNVEV in the germline V gene (reference sequence). Here the CDR3 DNA reads TGTGCCAGCAGTTTATTGGCCCCTTCATGGAGCGGGAGGGCCTCTGGGGCCAACGTCCTGACTTTC. Encoded protein: CASSLLAPSWSGRASGANVLTF. Together with reference TRBV27 and TRBJ2-6, the CDR3 gives the full variable domain: EAQVTQNPRYLITVTGKKLTVTCSQNMNHEYMSWYRQDPGLGLRQIYYSMNVEVTDKGDVPEGYKVSRKEKRNFPLILESPSPNQTSLYFCASSLLAPSWSGRASGANVLTFGAGSRLTVL.

This clonotype has at least ten counts. The chain links TRBV7-2 to TRBJ2-7; 10 bases agree with TRBD2. The germline CDR1 and CDR2 sequences are SGHTA and FQGNSA. V lost 4 bases and J lost 1; bases outside the gene matches: 10. The CDR3 extends over 17 amino acids. This CDR3 reads CASSSRQSSGSSYEQYF. The CDR3 region has the DNA TGTGCCAGCAGCTCGAGACAATCTAGCGGGAGTTCCTACGAGCAGTACTTC.

As DNA, the CDR3 is TGCGCCAGCAGCGCGACAGGGCAAGAGACCCAGTACTTC. The encoded protein is CASSATGQETQYF. This rearrangement joins TRBV5-1 to TRBJ2-5; 7 nucleotides match TRBD1. This CDR3 contains 13 residues. V lost 4 bases, J lost 2 bases, and 2 bases stayed unmatched. Germline CDR1 is SGHRS and CDR2 is YFSETQ.

This clonotype was counted ten times or more. J is TRBJ2-3 and V is TRBV7-2; TRBD1 agrees at 9 bases. The CDR3 totals 15 residues. The germline V gene has CDR1 SGHTA and CDR2 FQGNSA. V shed 1 base and J 3 bases; nucleotides not matched to a gene: 2. The CDR3 protein is CASSLVGQGTDTQYF. The CDR3 nucleotides read TGTGCCAGCAGCTTAGTGGGACAGGGTACAGATACGCAGTATTTT.

The chain uses TRBV29-1 and TRBJ2-3, with D perhaps given as TRBD1 or TRBD2 (6 bases each). With 8 bases removed from V and 0 bases from J, the gap between germline ends came to 18 bases. This CDR3 contains 15 residues. Germline CDR1 is SQVTM and CDR2 is ANQGSEA. This CDR3 reads CSRGVCGASTDTQYF. The CDR3 DNA follows: TGCAGCAGGGGGGTGTGCGGGGCTAGCACAGATACGCAGTATTTT.

The chain combines TRBV9 with TRBJ2-3; the D gene is possibly TRBD2 (7 bases). The germline V and J ends were trimmed by 0 bases and 7 bases, with 9 bases remaining between them. The CDR3 extends over 13 amino acids. Germline V gene lookup returns CDR1 SGDLS and CDR2 YYNGEE. The CDR3 nucleotides read TGTGCCAGCAGCGTAGGCGGGGGCAATACGCAGTATTTT. Encoded protein: CASSVGGGNTQYF.

This clonotype was seen a handful of times. This chain connects TRBV7-2 to TRBJ2-5, with 9 bases matching TRBD2. The junction had 11 bases not matched to a gene; V was cut back by 5 bases and J by 13 bases. This CDR3 comprises 13 residues. Germline V CDR1 and CDR2: SGHTA, FQGNSA. The CDR3 is CASSPSSGIFPYF. DNA of the CDR3: TGTGCCAGCAGCCCCTCTAGCGGGATCTTTCCGTACTTC. Filled out from reference TRBV7-2 and TRBJ2-5, the complete variable domain reads GAGVSQSPSNKVTEKGKDVELRCDPISGHTALYWYRQSLGQGLEFLIYFQGNSAPDKSGLPSDRFSAERTGGSVSTLTIQRTQQEDSAVYLCASSPSSGIFPYFGPGTRLLVL.

This rearrangement joins TRBV7-9 to TRBJ1-6; D perhaps matches TRBD1 (5 bases). This CDR3 has 15 amino acids. Germline-derived CDR1 and CDR2 are SEHNR and FQNEAQ (reference sequence). V gave up 6 bases and J gave up 6 bases, with 15 bases separating them. The CDR3 DNA sequence: TGTGCCAGCAGTTTTTTGGCTCAGGGTAATTCACCCCTCCACTTT. This codes for CASSFLAQGNSPLHF.

The rearrangement joins TRBV11-2 to TRBJ2-2; D not certain. CDR1 SGHAT and CDR2 FQNNGV come from the germline V gene. The length of the CDR3 is 15 residues. Deletions cut 5 bases from V and 5 bases from J, with 15 bases between. The CDR3 DNA reads TGTGCCAGCAGCAAAAATCCCTTGTGGACCGGGGAGCTGTTTTTT. This gives the protein CASSKNPLWTGELFF.

This chain links TRBV7-2 with TRBJ2-5; D not certain. V lost 3 bases and J lost 1, with 9 bases in between. The V gene's germline CDR1 is SGHTA and CDR2 FQGNSA. This CDR3 is built from 14 residues. This chain's CDR3 is CASSLYYGQETQYF. The CDR3 DNA follows: TGTGCCAGCAGCTTGTATTATGGCCAAGAGACCCAGTACTTC.